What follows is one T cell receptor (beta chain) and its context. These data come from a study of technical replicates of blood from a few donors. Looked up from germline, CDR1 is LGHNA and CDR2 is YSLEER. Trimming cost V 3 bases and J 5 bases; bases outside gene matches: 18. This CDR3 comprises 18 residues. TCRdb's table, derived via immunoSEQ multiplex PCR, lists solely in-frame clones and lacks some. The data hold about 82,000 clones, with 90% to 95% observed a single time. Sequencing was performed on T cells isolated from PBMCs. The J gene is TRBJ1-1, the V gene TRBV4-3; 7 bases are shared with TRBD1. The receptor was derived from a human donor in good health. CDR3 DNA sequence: TGCGCCAGCAGCCAGGGGGACGACAGGGTAGAAGGAACGACTGAAGCTTTCTTT. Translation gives CASSQGDDRVEGTTEAFF.